This T cell receptor (beta chain) emerged from a study of OX40 agonist ivuxolimab in advanced cancers. Study information: Every patient in dose escalation had hepatocellular carcinoma, melanoma, renal cell or head and neck cancer.

Sequencing was performed with immunoSEQ multiplex PCR; in TCRdb, only in-frame clones are kept and a portion is missing. The table has around 70,000 clones, roughly four fifths seen once. Germline trimming cut 4 bases from V and 6 bases from J; bases unmatched to any gene: 4. The CDR3 runs 15 residues. The source material was CD4+ or CD8+ T cells sorted from blood, sampled in a trial of the OX40 agonist ivuxolimab. The chain couples TRBV23-1 to TRBJ1-5; 12 positions agree with TRBD1. TRBV23-1 is assigned to the ORF class and has an uncertain function. The receptor's source is an adult with an advanced solid tumor such as melanoma, head and neck, liver or kidney cancer. This chain's CDR3 is CASSRDRGQVQPQHF. The CDR3 bases are TGCGCCAGCAGTCGGGACAGGGGGCAGGTTCAGCCCCAGCATTTT.